Listed here are 20 T cell receptor beta chains from one sample, sequenced in a study of T cell responses to AZD1222 COVID-19 vaccine (dated by TCRdb to the early 2020s). The sample's time point label, decoded: baseline before first vaccination. The library was produced with the immunoSEQ multiplex PCR assay. TCRdb carries this immuneACCESS record with in-frame sequences only. Its versions omit some clonotypes, under half of them owing to an unresolved V gene in the studies checked, with the rest unexplained. The sample table contains under 130,000 clones; only one count was recorded for around 89% of them. The ten largest clones add up to less than 9.5% of the sample. Specimen: peripheral blood, collected on day 0 of AZD1222 vaccination. Source of these receptors: an adult in good health.

This chain connects TRBV12-3 or TRBV12-4 to TRBJ1-6; TRBD1 might be the D (6 bases). V lost 6 bases and J 7 bases, leaving 10 bases between the germline ends. The CDR3 runs 13 residues. CDR3 DNA: TGTGCCAGCAGAGGACAGCCCAATTCACCCCTCCACTTT. Translated, it gives CASRGQPNSPLHF.

The genes are TRBV28 and TRBJ2-7, with TRBD1 identical over 11 bases. The CDR3 loop spans 15 amino acids. Looked up from germline, CDR1 is MDHEN and CDR2 is SYDVKM. J gave up 3 bases and V 6 bases, and 7 bases lay outside the gene matches. CDR3 protein: CASSPRTGGFYEQYF. The CDR3 DNA follows: TGTGCCAGCAGCCCTAGGACAGGGGGCTTCTACGAGCAGTACTTC.

The chain couples TRBV11-2 to TRBJ1-6, with D perhaps matching TRBD1 (5 bases). The germline CDR1 and CDR2 sequences are SGHAT and FQNNGV. V was cut by 1 base and J by 7 bases, with 14 bases left in between. This CDR3 contains 16 residues. CDR3 loop: CASSLVSGLKNSPLHF. The CDR3 nucleotides read TGTGCCAGCAGCTTAGTTTCGGGACTGAAAAATTCACCCCTCCACTTT.

V usage is TRBV10-3 and J usage is TRBJ1-2, with D maybe TRBD1 (6 bases). Between the trimmed V and J ends, which lost 3 bases and 5 bases, there was a span of 13 bases. CDR3 length: 14 amino acids. Germline V CDR1 and CDR2: ENHRY, SYGVKD. The CDR3, as DNA: TGTGCCATCAGTGAATACAGGGATGAATATGGCTACACCTTC. Translating gives CAISEYRDEYGYTF.

This clone was seen just once. The V gene is TRBV5-1, the J gene TRBJ2-1; 13 nucleotides match TRBD2. The CDR3 totals 16 residues. The V and J ends lost 3 bases and 8 bases, in that order; junction bases with no gene match: 8. The germline gives CDR1 SGHRS, CDR2 YFSETQ. In DNA, the CDR3 is TGCGCCAGCAGCTGGCCGGGGACTAGCGGGGTCGATGAGCAGTTCTTC. Protein product: CASSWPGTSGVDEQFF.

The V gene is TRBV27, the J gene TRBJ1-2, with 7 bases lining up with TRBD1. Trimming took 5 bases from V and 4 from J; bases not matched to a gene: 7. The V gene's germline CDR1 is MNHEY and CDR2 SMNVEV (reference sequence). The CDR3 covers 14 residues. CDR3 sequence (DNA): TGTGCCAGCAGTACACAGGGGAAGGGCTATGGCTACACCTTC. It is translated as CASSTQGKGYGYTF.

This clone showed up just a few times. The V and J genes are TRBV11-1 and TRBJ2-5; tentative D call: TRBD1 (6 bases). Germline values: CDR1 SGHAT, CDR2 FQDESV (reference sequence). The V and J ends lost 5 bases and 2 bases respectively, with 15 bases between them. The CDR3 is 15 amino acids. The CDR3 sequence is CASSLPGTPQETQYF. The CDR3 DNA reads as TGTGCCAGCAGCCTCCCCGGGACACCACAAGAGACCCAGTACTTC. Using reference TRBV11-1 and TRBJ2-5 for the parts outside the CDR3, the full variable domain is EAEVAQSPRYKITEKSQAVAFWCDPISGHATLYWYRQILGQGPELLVQFQDESVVDDSQLPKDRFSAERLKGVDSTLKIQPAELGDSAMYLCASSLPGTPQETQYFGPGTRLLVL.

This chain connects TRBV3-1 (or the pseudogene TRBV3-2) to TRBJ2-1, with D perhaps TRBD1 (5 bases). Germline V CDR1 and CDR2: LGHDT, YNNKEL (reference sequence). This CDR3 comprises 15 residues. With 4 bases removed from V and 2 bases from J, the gap between germline ends came to 12 bases. CDR3 in amino acids: CASSRRQSTYNEQFF. The CDR3 DNA is TGTGCCAGCAGCCGGAGACAGTCTACCTACAATGAGCAGTTCTTC.

This clone was seen once. CDR3 sequence (DNA): TGTGCCAGCAGCTTTGGGACTAGCGAAAGGCGGGAGACCCAGTACTTC. Translated: CASSFGTSERRETQYF. The chain employs TRBV5-4 and TRBJ2-5, with 10 bases identical to TRBD2. The CDR3 has 16 amino acids. CDR1 SGHNT and CDR2 YYREEE come from the germline V gene (reference sequence). Trimming removed 2 bases from V and 5 bases from J; junction bases left unmatched: 9.

This chain joins TRBV24-1 and TRBJ1-1, with 7 bases matching TRBD1. The trim removed 9 bases at V and 4 bases at J, leaving 7 bases unmatched. Germline V CDR1 and CDR2: KGHDR, SFDVKD. The CDR3 contains 13 residues. This chain's CDR3 is CATEGGAGTEAFF. CDR3 bases: TGTGCCACCGAAGGGGGCGCGGGCACTGAAGCTTTCTTT.

This chain uses TRBV10-1 with TRBJ1-1; the D is unclear. Germline CDR1 and CDR2: WNHNN and SYGVQD (reference sequence). V was cut by 0 bases and J by 1 base, with 12 bases left in between. There are 16 residues in the CDR3. The CDR3 sequence is CASSESFKAGNTEAFF. The DNA of the CDR3 is TGCGCCAGCAGTGAGTCGTTTAAGGCCGGGAACACTGAAGCTTTCTTT.

The chain combines TRBV18 with TRBJ2-1; maybe TRBD2 (7 bases). The V gene's germline CDR1 is KGHSH and CDR2 LQKENI. This CDR3 region has 13 residues. Trimming removed 2 bases from V and 8 bases from J, with 10 bases in between. The CDR3 sequence is CASSPSGGDEQFF. CDR3 DNA: TGTGCCAGCTCACCATCGGGGGGCGATGAGCAGTTCTTC.

To note about this clone: A read error may produce the germline difference seen at one junction end. CDR3 loop: CARSHHGGGQETQYF. The CDR3 coding sequence is TGTGCCCGCAGCCACCACGGGGGGGGCCAAGAGACCCAGTACTTC. This chain joins TRBV3-1 (or the pseudogene TRBV3-2) and TRBJ2-5; 8 nucleotides match TRBD2. Germline assignment: CDR1 LGHDT and CDR2 YNNKEL (reference sequence). The CDR3 has 15 amino acids.

Written as DNA, the CDR3 is TGTGCCAGCAGCGTAGGTGTTCTAGCACCCAACGAGCAGTACTTC. It encodes CASSVGVLAPNEQYF. The chain is built from TRBV9 and TRBJ2-7, with D possibly matching TRBD2 (5 bases). The germline gives CDR1 SGDLS, CDR2 YYNGEE. The CDR3 runs to 15 residues. Trimming removed 0 bases from V and 5 bases from J, with 15 bases in between.

The J gene is TRBJ2-1, the V gene TRBV9; tentative D call: TRBD2 (6 bases). The CDR3 extends over 14 amino acids. From germline, CDR1 is SGDLS and CDR2 YYNGEE. The germline V and J ends were trimmed by 3 bases and 9 bases, with 16 bases remaining between them. The CDR3 here is CASSAGTSGTEQFF. CDR3 in DNA: TGTGCCAGCAGCGCCGGGACTTCTGGAACTGAGCAGTTCTTC.

The genes are TRBV5-1 and TRBJ2-3, with TRBD2 matching 14 bases. The CDR3 has 17 residues. CDR1 SGHRS and CDR2 YFSETQ come from the germline V gene. The ends lost 4 bases at V and 5 bases at J; junction bases unmatched: 9. CDR3 in amino acids: CASSQQGTSGRVDTQYF. The CDR3 DNA follows: TGCGCCAGCAGCCAACAAGGGACTAGCGGGAGAGTAGATACGCAGTATTTT.

The chain uses TRBV19 and TRBJ1-1; 9 positions agree with TRBD1. Germline V gene sequence: CDR1 LNHDA, CDR2 SQIVND (reference sequence). The CDR3 consists of 16 residues. With 1 base clipped from V and 5 bases from J, the junction kept 8 bases outside the gene matches. DNA of the CDR3: TGTGCCAGTAGTATAGGCCCACAGGGGGCGAGGACTGAAGCTTTCTTT. This gives the protein CASSIGPQGARTEAFF. Variable domain in full (rest from reference TRBV19 and TRBJ1-1): DGGITQSPKYLFRKEGQNVTLSCEQNLNHDAMYWYRQDPGQGLRLIYYSQIVNDFQKGDIAEGYSVSREKKESFPLTVTSAQKNPTAFYLCASSIGPQGARTEAFFGQGTRLTVV.

The gene calls are TRBV5-4 and TRBJ2-1, with 8 nucleotides matching TRBD2. The V gene end was trimmed by 5 bases and the J gene end by 2 bases; junction bases not matched to a gene: 6. CDR3 size: 15 residues. Germline V gene data show CDR1 as SGHNT and CDR2 as YYREEE (reference sequence). The CDR3 loop reads CASRIGSGAYNEQFF. CDR3 DNA sequence: TGTGCCAGCAGAATTGGTAGCGGGGCCTACAATGAGCAGTTCTTC.

V usage is TRBV11-2 and J usage is TRBJ2-3; tentatively, D is TRBD1 or TRBD2 (5 bases each). The CDR3 loop spans 14 amino acids. V lost 2 bases and J 4 bases, leaving 10 bases between the germline ends. The V gene's germline CDR1 is SGHAT and CDR2 FQNNGV. CDR3 residues: CASSLQGVADTQYF. The CDR3 region has the DNA TGTGCCAGCAGCTTACAGGGAGTGGCAGATACGCAGTATTTT.

J is TRBJ2-6 and V is TRBV29-1; D is tentatively TRBD1 or TRBD2 (6 bases each). Germline values: CDR1 SQVTM, CDR2 ANQGSEA. Trimming removed 6 bases at V and 0 bases at J, with 12 bases between. CDR3 size: 15 residues. CDR3 coding DNA: TGCAGCGTAGCGGAGGGGGGCTCTGGGGCCAACGTCCTGACTTTC. Translated, it gives CSVAEGGSGANVLTF.